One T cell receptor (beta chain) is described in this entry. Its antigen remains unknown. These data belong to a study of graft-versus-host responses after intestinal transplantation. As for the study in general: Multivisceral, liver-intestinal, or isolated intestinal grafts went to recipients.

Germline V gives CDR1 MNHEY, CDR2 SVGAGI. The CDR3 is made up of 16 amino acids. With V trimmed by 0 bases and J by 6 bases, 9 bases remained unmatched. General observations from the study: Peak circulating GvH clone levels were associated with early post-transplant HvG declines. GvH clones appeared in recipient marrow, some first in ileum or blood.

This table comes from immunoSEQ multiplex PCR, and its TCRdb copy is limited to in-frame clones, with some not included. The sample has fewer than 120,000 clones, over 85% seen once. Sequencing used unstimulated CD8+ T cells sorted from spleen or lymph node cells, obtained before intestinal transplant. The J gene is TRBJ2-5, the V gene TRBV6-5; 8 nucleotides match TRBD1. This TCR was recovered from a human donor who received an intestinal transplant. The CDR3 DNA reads TGTGCCAGCAGTTACTCGTGGACAGGGCCGCGACAGACCCAGTACTTC. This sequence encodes CASSYSWTGPRQTQYF.